This T cell receptor (beta chain) was obtained from a study of T cells expressing NK-cell markers. Study-wide context: From sorted CD3+CD56+NKG2C+, CD3+CD56+NKG2C- and CD3+CD56-NKG2C+ T cells came the TCR beta repertoires. One of the eight sequenced donors was seronegative, whereas the other seven were HCMV-seropositive. Whole-study results and caveats: HCMV specificity of expanded NKG2C+ T cell clones remained unclear.

In regard to this clonotype: Its antigen is not identified.

The authors generated TCR beta cDNA through 5'RACE template switching with UMIs. Reanalyzing the 5' RACE reads, TCRdb keeps one entry per CDR3 protein, without DNA. The table lists 450,000 to 600,000 distinct CDR3 sequences. The CDR3 has 15 residues. In germline, CDR1 is SGHVS, CDR2 FQNEAQ. Sequenced: blood T cells: a sorted CD56 or NKG2C T cell subset, CD4+ or CD8+ T cells, or bulk PBMC T cells (not recorded which). The source of this sequence is a man younger than 35 in good health. This chain connects TRBV7-8 to TRBJ1-1; TCRdb gives TRBD1 as the D gene, but with no DNA this cannot be confirmed. The CDR3 sequence is CASSLVGQGARLAFF.